The 24 T cell receptor beta chains below come from one sample, sequenced in a study of T-cell reconstitution after alpha-beta-depleted transplantation in children. Researchers prepared the TCRbeta library using unique molecular identifiers, the study reports. TCRdb reprocessed the PCR reads via MiXCR and lists one record per CDR3 protein. Here the sample spans approximately 300,000 distinct CDR3 sequences, under 14% being singletons. Here the sequenced sample was peripheral blood, taken 180 days after TCRalphabeta/CD19-depleted stem cell transplant. The receptors shown here come from a male patient under 10 years old who had a stem cell transplant for chronic granulomatous disease, so the T cells may come from the graft donor.

This clonotype was recorded many times. The CDR3 DNA sequence: TGTGCCAGCAGTTGGGGGGGAGGGTCCGCCGAGCAGTACTTC. Residues: CASSWGGGSAEQYF. V usage is TRBV28 and J usage is TRBJ2-7; 7 positions agree with TRBD2. Germline-derived CDR1 and CDR2 are MDHEN and SYDVKM. This CDR3 has 14 residues. V was pared by 4 bases and J by 6 bases, with 9 bases of the junction left unmatched.

This clonotype was picked up many times. The chain joins TRBV4-3 to TRBJ2-7; no definite D call. This CDR3 comprises 12 residues. In germline, CDR1 is LGHNA, CDR2 YSLEER. V was trimmed by 5 bases and J by 2 bases, leaving 7 bases between them. CDR3 nucleotides: TGCGCCAGCAGCGACGGACCCTACGAGCAGTACTTC. Its translation is CASSDGPYEQYF.

At least ten counts were recorded for this clonotype. The V gene is TRBV18, the J gene TRBJ2-5; tentatively, D is TRBD2 (6 bases). The CDR3 loop spans 14 amino acids. Trimming pared 1 base from V and 4 bases from J, leaving 10 bases between. The germline V gene has CDR1 KGHSH and CDR2 LQKENI. The CDR3 here is CASSPLGGRETQYF. CDR3 bases: TGTGCCAGCTCACCACTGGGGGGAAGAGAGACCCAGTACTTC.

The sample holds a few counts of this clonotype. V is TRBV28 and J is TRBJ2-7; D possibly corresponds to TRBD1 (7 bases). V lost 5 bases and J 4 bases, leaving 21 bases between the germline ends. The CDR3 totals 16 residues. Germline CDR1 MDHEN, CDR2 SYDVKM. In DNA, the CDR3 is TGTGCCAGCAGTGACAGGGACTTCCGCCAGACTTACGAGCAGTACTTC. Translation gives CASSDRDFRQTYEQYF.

This clonotype was counted many times. J is TRBJ2-3 and V is TRBV20-1; the D gene is possibly TRBD1 (6 bases). Deletions cut 3 bases from V and 4 bases from J, with 11 bases between. There are 13 residues in the CDR3. Per the germline V gene, CDR1 is DFQATT and CDR2 is SNEGSKA (reference sequence). Written as DNA, the CDR3 is TGCAGTGCTAGCCGACAGGCCGCAGATACGCAGTATTTT. Its protein product is CSASRQAADTQYF.

V usage is TRBV11-2 and J usage is TRBJ2-2; 7 positions match TRBD1. The CDR3 runs 16 residues. Germline V gene sequence: CDR1 SGHAT, CDR2 FQNNGV. V shed 1 base, J shed 4 bases, and the junction held 6 bases outside the gene matches. The CDR3 is CASSLVQGVITGELFF. The CDR3 nucleotides read TGTGCCAGCAGCTTAGTTCAGGGGGTTATCACCGGGGAGCTGTTTTTT.

In the case of this clonotype: A much more abundant neighbour one base away suggests this may be a read error. The chain joins TRBV24-1 to TRBJ2-2; 10 positions agree with TRBD1. CDR3 length equals 18 residues. Germline assignment: CDR1 KGHDR and CDR2 SFDVKD. CDR3 protein: CATSDLGGQGQNTWELFF. CDR3 sequence (DNA): TGTGCCACCAGTGATTTGGGGGGACAGGGGCAAAACACCTGGGAGCTGTTTTTT.

This clonotype was counted many times. The chain recombines TRBV27 with TRBJ2-3; D is perhaps TRBD1 or TRBD2 (5 bases each). The CDR3 extends over 15 amino acids. Germline CDR1 MNHEY, CDR2 SMNVEV (reference sequence). The V end was cut by 1 base, the J end by 6 bases, with 14 bases between. CDR3: CASSLLGAGRDTQYF. CDR3 coding DNA: TGTGCCAGCAGTTTATTGGGAGCAGGGCGGGATACGCAGTATTTT.

About this clonotype itself: This may stem from a read error, because a much larger clone lies one nucleotide away. V gene TRBV29-1 combines with J gene TRBJ2-5; D not resolved. CDR1 and CDR2 from the germline V gene are SQVTM and ANQGSEA. Trimming removed 4 bases at V and 4 bases at J, with 25 bases between. The CDR3 consists of 17 residues. For the CDR3, the DNA is TGCAGCGTTGTCCTCACCTCCGAGACGGTCCTGGGAGAGACCCAGTACTTC. Amino acids: CSVVLTSETVLGETQYF.

This clonotype was counted many times. V usage is TRBV20-1 and J usage is TRBJ2-1; D tentatively fits TRBD1 or TRBD2 (5 bases each). The V gene lost 1 base and the J gene lost 10 bases, with 20 bases spanning the gap. Germline loops: CDR1 DFQATT, CDR2 SNEGSKA (reference sequence). This CDR3 spans 15 amino acids. CDR3 bases: TGCAGTGCTAGAGCCGCCGGTGAGGGGCATCGGGAGCAGTTCTTC. Translated, it gives CSARAAGEGHREQFF.

In this sample, this clonotype turned up many times. The V gene is TRBV15, the J gene TRBJ2-7; perhaps TRBD2 as D (6 bases). This CDR3 is 14 amino acids long. V was clipped by 5 bases and J by 3 bases, with 14 bases between them. Per the germline V gene, CDR1 is LNHNV and CDR2 is YYDKDF (reference sequence). The CDR3 coding sequence is TGTGCCACCAGCCTTTCGGGAGTCCTCTACGAGCAGTACTTC. This codes for CATSLSGVLYEQYF.

This chain links TRBV18 with TRBJ2-3, with TRBD2 matching 11 bases. The V segment lost 1 base and the J segment 1 base; nucleotides outside the gene matches: 4. The CDR3 sequence is 17 residues long. Germline V CDR1 and CDR2: KGHSH, LQKENI. For the CDR3, the DNA is TGTGCCAGCTCACCACTAGCGGGAGGGTCCGGCACAGATACGCAGTATTTT. Protein sequence: CASSPLAGGSGTDTQYF.

This clonotype was detected ten times or more. The V call is TRBV10-2, the J call TRBJ2-1; 11 bases match TRBD2. V lost 1 base and J lost 3; bases outside the gene matches: 2. CDR1 and CDR2 from the germline V gene are WSHSY and SAAADI. The CDR3 covers 16 residues. The CDR3 DNA reads as TGCGCCAGCAGTGAGTTTAGCGGGAGGGACTACAATGAGCAGTTCTTC. Translated, it gives CASSEFSGRDYNEQFF.

The table lists this clonotype with many counts. The gene calls are TRBV20-1 and TRBJ2-2, with 8 positions matching TRBD1. The CDR3 spans 17 residues. Germline CDR1 DFQATT, CDR2 SNEGSKA (reference sequence). J lost 1 base, V lost 3 bases, and 10 bases had no gene match. CDR3 DNA: TGCAGTGCTAGTGGACAGGGTGACGAAGTGAACACCGGGGAGCTGTTTTTT. Protein sequence: CSASGQGDEVNTGELFF.

Ten or more counts support this clonotype. A read error may produce the germline difference seen at one junction end. The chain carries TRBV6-5 and TRBJ2-1; the D is unclear. This CDR3 has 11 residues. Looked up from germline, CDR1 is MNHEY and CDR2 is SVGAGI. The CDR3 DNA sequence: TGTGCCAGCAGTTCCTACGATGAGCAGTTCTTC. Its protein is CASSSYDEQFF.

This clonotype came up many times. The CDR3 DNA sequence: TGCAGCGTTGAATTGCGCTATGGCTACACCTTC. Amino acid sequence: CSVELRYGYTF. The chain joins TRBV29-1 to TRBJ1-2; D remains unclear. Trimming shortened V by 2 bases and J by 4 bases, and 5 bases separated the two germline ends. Germline CDR1 is SQVTM and CDR2 is ANQGSEA. The CDR3 spans 11 residues. The full variable domain, in which reference TRBV29-1 and TRBJ1-2 provide the parts outside the CDR3, is SAVISQKPSRDICQRGTSLTIQCQVDSQVTMMFWYRQQPGQSLTLIATANQGSEATYESGFVIDKFPISRPNLTFSTLTVSNMSPEDSSIYLCSVELRYGYTFGSGTRLTVV.

This clonotype was seen repeatedly, ten times or more. The gene calls are TRBV10-3 and TRBJ2-5; the match to TRBD2 covers 10 bases. The CDR3 extends over 15 amino acids. Losses at the gene ends were 6 bases for V and 1 base for J; bases not matched to a gene: 5. The germline V gene has CDR1 ENHRY and CDR2 SYGVKD. In DNA form, the CDR3 reads TGTGCCATCAGGCCGGGACTAGCGAGCCAAGAGACCCAGTACTTC. Translating gives CAIRPGLASQETQYF.

This clonotype was seen many times. The CDR3 sequence: CASSTTGSSGNTIYF. CDR3 DNA: TGTGCCAGCAGTACTACAGGGAGCTCTGGAAACACCATATATTTT. V gene TRBV12-3 or TRBV12-4 combines with J gene TRBJ1-3; maybe TRBD1 (6 bases). This CDR3 region has 15 residues. Trimming cost V 5 bases and J 0 bases, with 11 bases left between them.

This clonotype was counted many times. The rearrangement joins TRBV6-1 to TRBJ1-5, with 7 nucleotides matching TRBD1. This CDR3 is built from 15 residues. V shed 4 bases and J 1 base; nucleotides not matched to a gene: 4. CDR1 and CDR2 from the germline V gene are MNHNS and SASEGT. The chain's CDR3 is CASSVQGKSNQPQHF. The CDR3 DNA reads TGTGCCAGCAGTGTACAGGGGAAAAGCAATCAGCCCCAGCATTTT.

This clonotype was observed at least ten times. The chain recombines TRBV28 with TRBJ2-3, with 12 bases that match TRBD2. The CDR3 runs 18 residues. Trimming took 4 bases from V and 2 from J; bases not matched to a gene: 10. CDR1 is MDHEN and CDR2 is SYDVKM in the germline V gene. CDR3 residues: CASSSRLAGGPVTDTQYF. The CDR3 DNA reads as TGTGCCAGCAGTTCCCGGCTAGCGGGAGGGCCGGTCACAGATACGCAGTATTTT.

This clonotype was seen ten or more times. The CDR3 is CASSPFHRGDGYTF. The CDR3 coding sequence is TGTGCCAGCAGCCCCTTTCACAGGGGCGATGGCTACACCTTC. The genes are TRBV7-2 and TRBJ1-2; 7 nucleotides line up with TRBD1. This CDR3 is built from 14 residues. J was trimmed by 6 bases and V by 5 bases; bases with no gene match: 9. Germline V lookup: CDR1 SGHTA, CDR2 FQGNSA.

In its sample, this clonotype was seen many times. This sequence joins TRBV4-2 and TRBJ2-3, with 8 bases aligning to TRBD2. The V and J ends lost 0 bases and 5 bases, in that order; junction bases with no gene match: 7. Germline lookup yields CDR1 LGHNA and CDR2 YNFKEQ. The CDR3 has 16 amino acids. This CDR3 is CASSQDLLADGDTQYF. CDR3 DNA: TGTGCCAGCAGCCAAGATCTACTAGCGGATGGAGATACGCAGTATTTT.

The chain carries TRBV7-9 and TRBJ1-6, with a tentative D call TRBD1 (6 bases). CDR3 length equals 15 residues. Trimming shortened V by 5 bases and J by 7 bases, and 15 bases separated the two germline ends. Germline V gene data show CDR1 as SEHNR and CDR2 as FQNEAQ (reference sequence). The CDR3 is CASSGDRRANSPLHF. As DNA, the CDR3 is TGTGCCAGCAGCGGTGACAGGCGGGCAAATTCACCCCTCCACTTT.

Ten or more counts support this clonotype. CDR3 residues: CSVGWGSYEQFF. The CDR3 coding sequence is TGCAGCGTTGGATGGGGTAGCTATGAGCAGTTCTTC. V usage is TRBV29-1 and J usage is TRBJ2-1, with D unclear. The germline V gene has CDR1 SQVTM and CDR2 ANQGSEA. V lost 4 bases, J lost 8 bases, and 12 bases lay in between. This CDR3 spans 12 amino acids.